These T cell receptor beta chains were read from a single sample in a study of cytomegalovirus exposure and HLA in healthy donors. The assay was immunoSEQ multiplex PCR, and TCRdb's table has in-frame clones only and misses some. The sample yields 95,000 to 150,000 clones, 50% to 75% seen once. Sequencing was done on a sample of PBMCs. All receptors derive from a woman aged 40-49 years in good health and CMV-seropositive. CDR3s include the opening cysteine and the closing phenylalanine or tryptophan. A D gene is named only where the DNA matches it firmly. Size is stated for part of the rows, as once, few or many counts, or as a class when the clone is expanded.

V gene	clone size	D gene	J gene	CDR3 DNA	CDR3 protein
TRBV25-1	NA	TRBD1	TRBJ2-7	TGTGCCAGCAGTGAAAACAGGGGATACGACGAGCAGTACTTC	CASSENRGYDEQYF
TRBV5-1	NA	NA	TRBJ1-4	TGCGCCAGCAGCACGGGGACTGAAGAGGAAAAACTGTTTTTT	CASSTGTEEEKLFF
TRBV14	NA	NA	TRBJ2-1	TGTGCCAGCAGCCAGTTAGGACAGACCTACAATGAGCAGTTCTTC	CASSQLGQTYNEQFF
TRBV6-5	NA	NA	TRBJ2-2	TGTGCCAGCGGACTCCCCACCGGGGAGCTGTTTTTT	CASGLPTGELFF
TRBV6-1	NA	TRBD1	TRBJ1-4	TGTGCCAGCATTAGGGGAGACAGGGCTAATGAAAAACTGTTTTTT	CASIRGDRANEKLFF
TRBV7-9	few	NA	TRBJ1-1	TGTGCCAGCAGCTTAGCCGGCGGAGGCACTGAAGCTTTCTTT	CASSLAGGGTEAFF
TRBV28	NA	NA	TRBJ1-6	TGTGCCAGCAGTCCCGGACAGCGGACCTATTCACCCCTCCACTTT	CASSPGQRTYSPLHF
TRBV6-5	NA	TRBD1	TRBJ2-7	TGTGCCAGCAGTTACTCCGGGACAGGGTCCTCCTACGAGCAGTACTTC	CASSYSGTGSSYEQYF
TRBV7-9	once	TRBD2	TRBJ2-5	TGTGCCAGCGTGGGGGGGGAAGAGCAGTACTTC	CASVGGEEQYF
TRBV27	few	NA	TRBJ2-7	TGTGCCAGCAGTTTATCGCCTTGGACTGACCCGTCCTACGAGCAGTACTTC	CASSLSPWTDPSYEQYF
TRBV11-3	NA	NA	TRBJ2-1	TGTGCCAGCAGCTTATCGCGCCGTAATGAGCAGTTCTTC	CASSLSRRNEQFF
TRBV7-6	NA	TRBD1	TRBJ1-2	TGTGCCAGCAGCCTCGGACAGGGCCCTAACTATGGCTACACCTTC	CASSLGQGPNYGYTF
TRBV7-9	few	NA	TRBJ1-1	TGTGCCAGCACCGGACAATCTGAAGCTTTCTTT	CASTGQSEAFF
TRBV7-8	NA	TRBD1	TRBJ1-3	TGTGCCAGCAGCGAGTCTCCACAGGGGTCTGGAAACACCATATATTTT	CASSESPQGSGNTIYF
TRBV14	NA	TRBD2	TRBJ2-1	TGTGCCAGCAGCCAAGCCTCTAGCGGTCGTTGGGAGCAGTTCTTC	CASSQASSGRWEQFF
TRBV18	once	TRBD2	TRBJ2-3	TGTGCCAGCTCAAGTCTAGCGGGGGGCACAGATACGCAGTATTTT	CASSSLAGGTDTQYF
TRBV7-9	NA	TRBD2	TRBJ2-7	TGTTCCAGCAGCTTAGACTCAAGCGGGAGTTACGAGCAGTACTTC	CSSSLDSSGSYEQYF
TRBV29-1	NA	TRBD1	TRBJ2-1	TGCAGCGTTCAAACAGGGGCAAACTCCTACAATGAGCAGTTCTTC	CSVQTGANSYNEQFF
TRBV6-1	NA	NA	TRBJ1-1	TGTGCCGCGGGGGGGCTACGGGCCGCTAACACTGAAGCTTTCTTT	CAAGGLRAANTEAFF
TRBV9	once	TRBD2	TRBJ2-7	TGTGCCAGCAGCAAAGGGGCTAGCGGGACCTACGAGCAGTACTTC	CASSKGASGTYEQYF
TRBV28	NA	NA	TRBJ1-4	TGTGCCAGCAGTAACACCGACATTCCGGAAAAACTGTTTTTT	CASSNTDIPEKLFF
TRBV5-1	NA	NA	TRBJ2-3	TGCGCCAGCAGGGAGGGGCCTAGCACAGATACGCAGTATTTT	CASREGPSTDTQYF
TRBV27	NA	NA	TRBJ2-7	TGTGCCAGCAGTTTTAGTGCAGGGGCGTCTGAGCAGTACTTC	CASSFSAGASEQYF
TRBV19	NA	NA	TRBJ1-3	TGTGCCAGTAGTATCAAACAGAGCTCTGGAAACACCATATATTTT	CASSIKQSSGNTIYF
TRBV23-1	NA	NA	TRBJ1-1	TGCGCCAGCAGTCAATCTCTTCGGCGGGGGAGCACTGAAGCTTTCTTT	CASSQSLRRGSTEAFF
TRBV5-1	NA	NA	TRBJ1-1	TGCGCCAGCAGCTTGGCACCCGGTTTAGTGAACACTGAAGCTTTCTTT	CASSLAPGLVNTEAFF
TRBV18	NA	NA	TRBJ1-3	TGTGCCAGCTCACCACCCGGTTTCTCTGGAAACACCATATATTTT	CASSPPGFSGNTIYF
TRBV6-5	NA	NA	TRBJ2-3	TGTGCCAGCAGTTCACAGGCTAGCGCATTCACAGATACGCAGTATTTT	CASSSQASAFTDTQYF
TRBV6-1	few	TRBD2	TRBJ2-5	TGTGCCAGCAGTGAAGCGAGGGGAGGGGTGGAGACCCAGTACTTC	CASSEARGGVETQYF
TRBV7-9	NA	NA	TRBJ1-2	TGTGCCAGCAGCTTAGTTAGCTATGGCTACACCTTC	CASSLVSYGYTF
TRBV7-8	NA	NA	TRBJ2-1	TGTGCCAGCAGCTTTGGGGACGGGAGCTCCTACAATGAGCAGTTCTTC	CASSFGDGSSYNEQFF
TRBV6-1	few	NA	TRBJ1-4	TGTGCCAGCAGTGTTGGGGGAGGTTGGACTAATGAAAAACTGTTTTTT	CASSVGGGWTNEKLFF
TRBV2	NA	TRBD1	TRBJ2-7	TGTGCCAGCAGTGGGGAGACAGGGGAGGACGAGCAGTACTTC	CASSGETGEDEQYF
TRBV18	NA	NA	TRBJ1-4	TGTGCCAGCTCACCAAGGGACTGGCAACGTGAAAATGAAAAACTGTTTTTT	CASSPRDWQRENEKLFF
TRBV7-7	NA	NA	TRBJ2-1	TGTGCTAGCAGCACTGACGGGTACAATGAGCAGTTCTTC	CASSTDGYNEQFF
TRBV4-2	NA	NA	TRBJ2-7	TGTGCCAGCAGCCAAGCTGCGAGTAGCGGCCTCTCCTACGAGCAGTACTTC	CASSQAASSGLSYEQYF
TRBV5-1	NA	NA	TRBJ2-7	TGCGCCAGCAGCTACCTTAGCGGTACCTACGAGCAGTACTTC	CASSYLSGTYEQYF
TRBV30	NA	NA	TRBJ2-5	TGTGCCTGGAGTCCGGACTGCAAGCTGCACTTC	CAWSPDCKLHF
TRBV6-5	few	TRBD2	TRBJ2-5	TGTGCCAGCAGCGGACTAGCGGTTCAAGAGACCCAGTACTTC	CASSGLAVQETQYF
TRBV10-2	NA	TRBD1	TRBJ1-5	TGCGCCACCCGGACAGGAAGACTTAGCAATCAGCCCCAGCATTTT	CATRTGRLSNQPQHF
TRBV11-2	once	NA	TRBJ1-3	TGTGCCAGCAGCTTAGACACTGGAAACACCATATATTTT	CASSLDTGNTIYF